The clone carrying this TCR beta chain was seen a handful of times. What it binds is unknown. The CDR3 consists of 14 residues. Germline-derived CDR1 and CDR2 are LGHDT and YNNKEL (reference sequence). Trimming took 0 bases from V and 10 from J, leaving 15 bases between them. These data originate in a study of Ad26.COV2.S vaccination and SARS-CoV-2 variants. Study-level information: Donor allocation was to the COV1001 Ad26.COV2.S trial arm. The vaccine Ad26.COV2.S was put into the muscle once, or twice with 56 days between. Study results and limitations: Vaccinees and placebo recipients showed similar non-spike TCR breadth.

Treatment meaning: roughly 20 received Ad26.COV2.S at low or high dose, single or two shots; roughly 5 received placebo; per-sample allocation not given. Samples came from day 63 after the first vaccine or placebo injection. Sequencing was performed with immunoSEQ multiplex PCR; in TCRdb, only in-frame clones are kept and a portion is missing. The data contain 380,000 or so clones, about 89% of them singletons. This sequence originates from a person aged 18 to 65 who received the Ad26.COV2.S COVID-19 vaccine or a placebo. Sequencing used peripheral blood, obtained in a trial of Ad26.COV2.S vaccine versus placebo. J is TRBJ1-1 and V is TRBV3-1 (or the pseudogene TRBV3-2), with D unresolved. DNA of the CDR3: TGTGCCAGCAGCCAAGACTTGGCGCAAAGAGGAGCTTTCTTT. Amino acid sequence: CASSQDLAQRGAFF.